The 2 T cell receptor beta chains below all came from one sample that was sequenced in a study of blood T cell repertoires in COVID-19. This table comes from immunoSEQ multiplex PCR, and its TCRdb copy is limited to in-frame clones, with some not included. The sample has more than 200,000 clones, about 93% seen once. Sequencing was done on a sample of PBMCs or T cells enriched from blood (not recorded which). The receptor source for this set is a woman under 30 who had recovered from COVID-19.

DNA of the CDR3: TGTGCCAGTAGGCGCGAGGGCCGAAGCTCCTATAATTCACCCCTCCACTTT. Its protein is CASRREGRSSYNSPLHF. The rearrangement links TRBV19 to TRBJ1-6, with D hard to call. The CDR3 is 17 amino acids. V lost 6 bases and J lost 0, with 15 bases in between. The V gene's germline CDR1 is LNHDA and CDR2 SQIVND (reference sequence).

The V gene is TRBV6-5, the J gene TRBJ2-7, with 7 bases lining up with TRBD1. The CDR3 is 14 amino acids. V lost 4 bases to trimming and J lost 0 bases; unmatched junction nucleotides: 3. The germline CDR1 and CDR2 sequences are MNHEY and SVGAGI. The CDR3 sequence: CASSWDRSSYEQYF. CDR3 bases: TGTGCCAGCAGTTGGGACAGAAGCTCCTACGAGCAGTACTTC.